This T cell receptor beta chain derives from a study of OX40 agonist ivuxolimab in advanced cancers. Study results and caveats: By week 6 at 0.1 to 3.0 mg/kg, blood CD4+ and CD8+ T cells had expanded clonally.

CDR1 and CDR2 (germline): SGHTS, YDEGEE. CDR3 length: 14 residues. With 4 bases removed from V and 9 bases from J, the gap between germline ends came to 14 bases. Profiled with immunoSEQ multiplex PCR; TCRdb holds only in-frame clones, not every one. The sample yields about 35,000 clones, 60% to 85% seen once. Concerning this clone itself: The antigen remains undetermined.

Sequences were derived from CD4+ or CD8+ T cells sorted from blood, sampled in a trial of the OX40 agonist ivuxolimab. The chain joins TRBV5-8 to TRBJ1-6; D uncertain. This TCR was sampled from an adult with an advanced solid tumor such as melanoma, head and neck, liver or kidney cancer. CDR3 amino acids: CASSPPGVTSPLHF. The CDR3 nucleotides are TGTGCCAGCAGCCCCCCGGGAGTGACTTCACCCCTCCACTTT.